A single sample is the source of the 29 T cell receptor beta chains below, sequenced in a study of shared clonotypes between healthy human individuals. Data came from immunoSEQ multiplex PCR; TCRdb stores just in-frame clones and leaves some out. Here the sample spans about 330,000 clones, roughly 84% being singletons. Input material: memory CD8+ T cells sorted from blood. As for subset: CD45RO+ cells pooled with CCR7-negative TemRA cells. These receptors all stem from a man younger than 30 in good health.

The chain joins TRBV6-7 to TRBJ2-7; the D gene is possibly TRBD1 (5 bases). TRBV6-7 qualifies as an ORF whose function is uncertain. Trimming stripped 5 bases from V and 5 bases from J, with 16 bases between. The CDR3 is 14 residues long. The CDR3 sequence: CASSTFEDTDEQYF. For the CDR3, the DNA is TGTGCCAGCAGTACCTTTGAGGACACAGACGAGCAGTACTTC.

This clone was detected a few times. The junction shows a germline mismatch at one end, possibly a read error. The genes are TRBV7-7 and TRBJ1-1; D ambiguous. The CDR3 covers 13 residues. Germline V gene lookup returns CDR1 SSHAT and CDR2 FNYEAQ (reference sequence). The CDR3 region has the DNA TGTGCTAGCAGCTTGGGCGCGAACACTGAAGCTTTCTTT. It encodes CASSLGANTEAFF.

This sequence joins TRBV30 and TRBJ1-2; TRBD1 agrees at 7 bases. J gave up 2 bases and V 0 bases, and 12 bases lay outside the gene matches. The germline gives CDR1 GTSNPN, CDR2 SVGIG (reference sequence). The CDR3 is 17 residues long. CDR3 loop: CAWSVPTETGSNYGYTF. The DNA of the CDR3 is TGTGCCTGGAGTGTCCCCACGGAGACAGGGAGCAACTATGGCTACACCTTC.

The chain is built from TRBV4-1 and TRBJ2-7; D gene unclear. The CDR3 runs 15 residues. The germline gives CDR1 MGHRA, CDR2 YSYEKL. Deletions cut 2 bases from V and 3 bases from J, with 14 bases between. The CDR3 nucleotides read TGCGCCAGCAGCCAATATGCGGCCCCCATCTACGAGCAGTACTTC. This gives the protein CASSQYAAPIYEQYF.

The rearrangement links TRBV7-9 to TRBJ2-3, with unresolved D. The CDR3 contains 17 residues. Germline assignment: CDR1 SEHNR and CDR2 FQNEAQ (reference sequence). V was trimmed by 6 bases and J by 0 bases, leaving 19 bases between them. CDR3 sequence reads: CASRYWANTPSTDTQYF. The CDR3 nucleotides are TGTGCCAGCAGATATTGGGCAAATACCCCGAGCACAGATACGCAGTATTTT. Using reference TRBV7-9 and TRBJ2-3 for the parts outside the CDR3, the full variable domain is DTGVSQNPRHKITKRGQNVTFRCDPISEHNRLYWYRQTLGQGPEFLTYFQNEAQLEKSRLLSDRFSAERPKGSFSTLEIQRTEQGDSAMYLCASRYWANTPSTDTQYFGPGTRLTVL.

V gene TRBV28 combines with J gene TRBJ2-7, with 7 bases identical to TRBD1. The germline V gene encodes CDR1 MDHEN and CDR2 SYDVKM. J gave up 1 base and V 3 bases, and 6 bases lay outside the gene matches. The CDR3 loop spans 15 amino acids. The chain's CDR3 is CASSFNRDSSYEQYF. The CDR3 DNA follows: TGTGCCAGCAGTTTTAACCGGGACAGTTCCTACGAGCAGTACTTC.

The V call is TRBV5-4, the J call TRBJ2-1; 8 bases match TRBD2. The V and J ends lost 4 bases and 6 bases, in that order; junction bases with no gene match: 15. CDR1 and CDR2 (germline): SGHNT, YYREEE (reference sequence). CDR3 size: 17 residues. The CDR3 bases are TGTGCCAGCAGCCTCCTCCCCGGGACTAGTGGGGTCAATGAGCAGTTCTTC. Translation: CASSLLPGTSGVNEQFF.

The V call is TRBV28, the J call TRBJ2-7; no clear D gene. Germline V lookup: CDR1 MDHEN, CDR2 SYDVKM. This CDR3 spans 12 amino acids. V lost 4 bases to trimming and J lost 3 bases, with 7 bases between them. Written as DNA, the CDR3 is TGTGCCAGCAGTTGGGCGGTCTACGAGCAGTACTTC. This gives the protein CASSWAVYEQYF.

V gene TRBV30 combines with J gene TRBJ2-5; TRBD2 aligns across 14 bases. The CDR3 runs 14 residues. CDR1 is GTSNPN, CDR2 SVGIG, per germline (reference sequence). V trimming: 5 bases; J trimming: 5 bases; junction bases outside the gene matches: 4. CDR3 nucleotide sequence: TGTGCCTGGGCCGGGACTAGCGGGAGTGAGACCCAGTACTTC. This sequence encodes CAWAGTSGSETQYF.

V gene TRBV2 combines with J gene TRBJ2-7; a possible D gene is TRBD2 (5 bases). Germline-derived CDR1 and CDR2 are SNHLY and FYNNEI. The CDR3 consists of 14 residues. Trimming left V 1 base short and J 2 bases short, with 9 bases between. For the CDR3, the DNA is TGTGCCAGCAGTGAAGTGTACGGGGCCTACGAGCAGTACTTC. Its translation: CASSEVYGAYEQYF.

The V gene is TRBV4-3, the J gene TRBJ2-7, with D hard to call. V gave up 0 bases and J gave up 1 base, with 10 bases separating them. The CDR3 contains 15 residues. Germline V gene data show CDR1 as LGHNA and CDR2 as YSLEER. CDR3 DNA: TGCGCCAGCAGCCAAGATCTTCAGGCGTCCTACGAGCAGTACTTC. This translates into CASSQDLQASYEQYF.

The CDR3 sequence: CASSRGPNTGELFF. The CDR3 region has the DNA TGTGCCAGTTCCCGGGGGCCGAACACCGGGGAGCTGTTTTTT. V usage is TRBV28 and J usage is TRBJ2-2; D is tentatively TRBD1 or TRBD2 (6 bases each). V was shortened by 9 bases and J by 0 bases, with 11 bases between the two germline ends. The CDR3 totals 14 residues. Per the germline V gene, CDR1 is MDHEN and CDR2 is SYDVKM.

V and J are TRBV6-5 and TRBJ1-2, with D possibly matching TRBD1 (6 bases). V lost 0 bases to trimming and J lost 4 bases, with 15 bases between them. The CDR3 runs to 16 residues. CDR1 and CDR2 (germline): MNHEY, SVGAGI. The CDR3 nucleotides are TGTGCCAGCAGTTACTCAGCAGGGGAGAGGCCCTATGGCTACACCTTC. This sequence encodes CASSYSAGERPYGYTF.

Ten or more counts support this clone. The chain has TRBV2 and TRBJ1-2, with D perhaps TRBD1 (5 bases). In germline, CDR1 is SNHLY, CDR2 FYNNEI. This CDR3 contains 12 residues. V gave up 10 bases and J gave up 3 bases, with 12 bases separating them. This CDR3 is CATKTVYYGYTF. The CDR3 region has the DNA TGTGCCACCAAGACAGTTTACTATGGCTACACCTTC.

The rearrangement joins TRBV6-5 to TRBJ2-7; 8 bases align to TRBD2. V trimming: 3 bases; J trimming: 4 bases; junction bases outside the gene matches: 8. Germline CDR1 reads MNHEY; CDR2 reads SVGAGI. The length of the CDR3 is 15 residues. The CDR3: CASSYGRGAWYEQYF. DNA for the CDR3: TGTGCCAGCAGTTATGGGCGGGGGGCATGGTACGAGCAGTACTTC.

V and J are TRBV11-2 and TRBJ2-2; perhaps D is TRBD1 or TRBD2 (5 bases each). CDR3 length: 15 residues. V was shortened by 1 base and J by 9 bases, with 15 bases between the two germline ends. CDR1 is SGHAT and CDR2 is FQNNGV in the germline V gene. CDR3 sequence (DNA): TGTGCCAGCAGCTTAGTAGGGGAGAGCAACTGGGAGCTGTTTTTT. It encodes CASSLVGESNWELFF.

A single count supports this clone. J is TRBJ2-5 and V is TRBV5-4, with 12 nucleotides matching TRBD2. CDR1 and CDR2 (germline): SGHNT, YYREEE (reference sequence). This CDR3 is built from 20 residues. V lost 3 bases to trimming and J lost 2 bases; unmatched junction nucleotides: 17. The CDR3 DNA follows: TGTGCCAGCAGCTACGTTGCAGGGACTAGCGGGTCTCAGGGTCAAGAGACCCAGTACTTC. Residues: CASSYVAGTSGSQGQETQYF.

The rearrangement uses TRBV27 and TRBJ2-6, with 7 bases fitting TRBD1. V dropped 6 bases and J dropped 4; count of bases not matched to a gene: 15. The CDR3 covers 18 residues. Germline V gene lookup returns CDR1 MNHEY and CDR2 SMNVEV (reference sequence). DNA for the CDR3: TGTGCCAGCAGCCCTATCGGGACGAGGGGGCCAGGGGCCAACGTCCTGACTTTC. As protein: CASSPIGTRGPGANVLTF.

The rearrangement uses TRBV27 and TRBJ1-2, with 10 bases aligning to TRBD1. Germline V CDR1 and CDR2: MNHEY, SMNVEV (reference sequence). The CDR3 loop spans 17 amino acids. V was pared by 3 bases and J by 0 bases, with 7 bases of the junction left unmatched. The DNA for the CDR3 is TGTGCCAGCAGTTTTAAGCGGACAGGGGGTACTAACTATGGCTACACCTTC. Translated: CASSFKRTGGTNYGYTF.

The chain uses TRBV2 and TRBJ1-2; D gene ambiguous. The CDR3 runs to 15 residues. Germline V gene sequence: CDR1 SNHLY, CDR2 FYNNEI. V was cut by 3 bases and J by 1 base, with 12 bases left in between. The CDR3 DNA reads TGTGCCAGCAGTGAGACTTTGGGTTTTAACTATGGCTACACCTTC. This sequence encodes CASSETLGFNYGYTF.

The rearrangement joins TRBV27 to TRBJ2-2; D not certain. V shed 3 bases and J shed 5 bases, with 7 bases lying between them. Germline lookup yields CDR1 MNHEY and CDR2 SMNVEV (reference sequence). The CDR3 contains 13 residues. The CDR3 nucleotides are TGTGCCAGCAGTTTCGGCTCTACCGGGGAGCTGTTTTTT. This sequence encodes CASSFGSTGELFF.

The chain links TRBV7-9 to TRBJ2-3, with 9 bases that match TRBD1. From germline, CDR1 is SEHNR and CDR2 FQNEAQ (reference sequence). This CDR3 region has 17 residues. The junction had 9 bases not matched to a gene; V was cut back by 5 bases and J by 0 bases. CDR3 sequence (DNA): TGTGCCAGCAGCATTGGACAGGGGCCAACTAGCACAGATACGCAGTATTTT. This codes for CASSIGQGPTSTDTQYF.

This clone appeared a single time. The CDR3 DNA is TGCGCCAGCAGCCAACTGGAGAGCTCCTACGAGCAGTACTTC. This translates into CASSQLESSYEQYF. J is TRBJ2-7 and V is TRBV4-3; no clear D gene. CDR1 is LGHNA, CDR2 YSLEER, per germline. Trimming took 2 bases from V and 0 from J, leaving 8 bases between them. The CDR3 has 14 amino acids.

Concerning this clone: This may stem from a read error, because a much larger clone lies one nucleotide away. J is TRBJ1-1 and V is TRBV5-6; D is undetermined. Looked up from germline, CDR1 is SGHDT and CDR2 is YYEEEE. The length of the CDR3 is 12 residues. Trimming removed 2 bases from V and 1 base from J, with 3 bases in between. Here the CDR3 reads CASSFENTEAFF. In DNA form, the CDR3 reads TGTGCCAGCAGCTTCGAGAACACTGAAGCTTTCTTT. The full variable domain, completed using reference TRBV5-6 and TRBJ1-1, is DAGVTQSPTHLIKTRGQQVTLRCSPKSGHDTVSWYQQALGQGPQFIFQYYEEEERQRGNFPDRFSGHQFPNYSSELNVNALLLGDSALYLCASSFENTEAFFGQGTRLTVV.

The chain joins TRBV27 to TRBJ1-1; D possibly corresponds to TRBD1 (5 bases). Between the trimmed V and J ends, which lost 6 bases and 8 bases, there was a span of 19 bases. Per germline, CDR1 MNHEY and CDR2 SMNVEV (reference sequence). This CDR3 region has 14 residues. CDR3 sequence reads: CASSPNPGTGEAFF. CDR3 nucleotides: TGTGCCAGCAGCCCGAATCCCGGGACGGGGGAAGCTTTCTTT.

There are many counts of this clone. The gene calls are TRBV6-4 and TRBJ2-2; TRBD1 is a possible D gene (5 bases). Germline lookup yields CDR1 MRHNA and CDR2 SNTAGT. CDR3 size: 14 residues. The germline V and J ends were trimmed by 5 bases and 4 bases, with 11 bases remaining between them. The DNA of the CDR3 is TGTGCCAGCAGTTACCTAGGGGTCACCGGGGAGCTGTTTTTT. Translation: CASSYLGVTGELFF.

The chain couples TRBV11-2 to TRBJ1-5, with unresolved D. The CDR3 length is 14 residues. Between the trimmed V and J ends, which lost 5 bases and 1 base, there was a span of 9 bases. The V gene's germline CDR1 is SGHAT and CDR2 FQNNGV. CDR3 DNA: TGTGCCAGCAGCCCACTCGACAGCAATCAGCCCCAGCATTTT. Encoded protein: CASSPLDSNQPQHF.

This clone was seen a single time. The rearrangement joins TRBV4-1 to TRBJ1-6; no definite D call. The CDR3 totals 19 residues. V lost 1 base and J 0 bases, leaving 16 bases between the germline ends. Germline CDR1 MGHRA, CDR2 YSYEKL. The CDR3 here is CASSQVFFRSSSYNSPLHF. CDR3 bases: TGCGCCAGCAGCCAAGTCTTCTTTAGGTCGAGCTCCTATAATTCACCCCTCCACTTT.

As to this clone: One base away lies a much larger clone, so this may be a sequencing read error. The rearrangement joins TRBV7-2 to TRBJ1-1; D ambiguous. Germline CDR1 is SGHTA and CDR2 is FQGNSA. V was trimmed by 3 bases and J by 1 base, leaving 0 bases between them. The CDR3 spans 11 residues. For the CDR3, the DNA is TGTGCCAGCAGCTTGAACACTGAAGCTTTCTTT. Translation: CASSLNTEAFF.